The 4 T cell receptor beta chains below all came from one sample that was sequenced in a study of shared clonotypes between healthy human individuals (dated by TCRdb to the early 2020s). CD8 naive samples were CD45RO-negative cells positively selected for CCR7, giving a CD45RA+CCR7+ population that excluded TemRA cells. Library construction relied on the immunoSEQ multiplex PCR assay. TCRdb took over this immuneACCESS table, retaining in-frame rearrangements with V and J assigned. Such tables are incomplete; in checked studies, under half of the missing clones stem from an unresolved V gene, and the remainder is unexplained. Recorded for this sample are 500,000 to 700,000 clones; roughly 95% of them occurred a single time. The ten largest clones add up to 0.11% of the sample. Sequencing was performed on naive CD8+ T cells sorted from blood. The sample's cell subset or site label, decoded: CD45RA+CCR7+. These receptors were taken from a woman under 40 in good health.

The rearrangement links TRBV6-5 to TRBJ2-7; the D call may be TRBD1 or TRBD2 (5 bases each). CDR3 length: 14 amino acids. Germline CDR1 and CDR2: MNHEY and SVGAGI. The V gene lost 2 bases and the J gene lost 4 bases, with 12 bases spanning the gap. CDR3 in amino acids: CASSYEGTSYEQYF. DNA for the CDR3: TGTGCCAGCAGTTACGAGGGGACGTCTTACGAGCAGTACTTC.

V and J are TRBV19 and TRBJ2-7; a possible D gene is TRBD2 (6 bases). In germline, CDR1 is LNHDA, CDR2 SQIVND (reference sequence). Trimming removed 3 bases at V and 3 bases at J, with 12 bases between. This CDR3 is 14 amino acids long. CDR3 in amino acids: CASSMVAGLYEQYF. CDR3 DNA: TGTGCCAGTAGTATGGTCGCGGGGCTCTACGAGCAGTACTTC.

The CDR3 spells CASSPSGRLAGPSSYEQYF. As DNA, the CDR3 is TGTGCCAGTAGTCCCTCGGGGAGACTAGCGGGTCCAAGCTCCTACGAGCAGTACTTC. The chain carries TRBV19 and TRBJ2-7; 10 nucleotides agree with TRBD2. The CDR3 contains 19 residues. The germline V gene has CDR1 LNHDA and CDR2 SQIVND (reference sequence). Unmatched junction bases numbered 16, after V lost 5 bases and J lost 0 bases.

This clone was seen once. CDR3: CASSIDRNTEAFF. The DNA of the CDR3 is TGTGCCAGCAGTATAGACAGGAACACTGAAGCTTTCTTT. J is TRBJ1-1 and V is TRBV2, with D maybe TRBD1 (5 bases). Trimming removed 5 bases at V and 1 base at J, with 8 bases between. Germline V gene lookup returns CDR1 SNHLY and CDR2 FYNNEI. CDR3 size: 13 residues.